Sequencing of this T cell receptor (beta chain) was carried out in a study of identical twins. Study findings and constraints: Models came in too low on out-of-frame TCR alpha sharing in monozygotic twins.

Trimming cost V 5 bases and J 3 bases, with 14 bases left between them. The CDR3 length is 14 residues. The germline V gene has CDR1 MNHNS and CDR2 SASEGT. Unique molecular identifiers were present on the cDNA, and a universal primer site came from template switching. TCRdb reprocessed the 5' RACE reads via MiXCR and lists one record per CDR3 protein. This sample has roughly 570,000 distinct CDR3 sequences; approximately 9.6% occur once, and the top ten carry roughly 3%. In its sample, this clonotype was seen a few times. The antigen remains undetermined. This same sample was also part of a study on yellow fever vaccine responses in identical twins. Per that study: Convergence reportedly seemed to mark part of the twins' vaccine T cell response, with personalization marking the rest.

This clonotype was sampled from a woman aged 18-35 years in good health. Input material: PBMCs. The rearrangement joins TRBV6-1 to TRBJ2-7; the D is unclear. CDR3 loop: CASSQAISSYEQYF. The CDR3 DNA follows: TGTGCCAGCAGTCAGGCCATCAGCAGCTACGAGCAGTACTTC.